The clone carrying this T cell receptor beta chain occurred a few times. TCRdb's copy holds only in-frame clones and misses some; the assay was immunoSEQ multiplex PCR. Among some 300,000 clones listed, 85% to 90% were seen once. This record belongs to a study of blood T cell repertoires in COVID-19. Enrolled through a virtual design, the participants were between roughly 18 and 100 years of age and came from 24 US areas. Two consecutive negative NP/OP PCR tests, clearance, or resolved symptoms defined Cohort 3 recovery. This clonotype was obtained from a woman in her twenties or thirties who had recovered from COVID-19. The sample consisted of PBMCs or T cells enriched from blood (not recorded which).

The CDR3, as DNA: TGTGCCACTGCGAACAGGGGTAGAACCTACGAGCAGTACTTC. This encodes CATANRGRTYEQYF. V and J are TRBV19 and TRBJ2-7, with 7 nucleotides matching TRBD1. The CDR3 is made up of 14 amino acids. Germline lookup yields CDR1 LNHDA and CDR2 SQIVND (reference sequence). With V trimmed by 10 bases and J by 2 bases, 11 bases remained unmatched. Based on the CDR3 plus reference TRBV19 and TRBJ2-7, the full variable domain is DGGITQSPKYLFRKEGQNVTLSCEQNLNHDAMYWYRQDPGQGLRLIYYSQIVNDFQKGDIAEGYSVSREKKESFPLTVTSAQKNPTAFYLCATANRGRTYEQYFGPGTRLTVT.